This record concerns one T cell receptor (beta chain) sequence. Its antigen is unidentified. This table comes from immunoSEQ multiplex PCR, and its TCRdb copy is limited to in-frame clones, with some not included. The sample yields about 310,000 clones, roughly 80% seen once. PBMCs that had been cryopreserved were the source of about 2 micrograms of genomic DNA for TCR beta libraries. V was pared by 4 bases and J by 5 bases, with 2 bases of the junction left unmatched. Germline CDR1 reads SEHNR; CDR2 reads FQNEAQ (reference sequence). The CDR3 has 15 residues. This entry is derived from a study of cytotoxic CD8 clonotypes in ibrutinib-treated CLL. Study information: Of a cohort that held around 10 relapsed/refractory and around 14 treatment-naive patients, about 18 were IGHV unmutated. Among the samples, the mean was roughly 260,000 productive templates and tens of thousands of productive rearrangements. Regarding the study as a whole: Clonality grew at ibrutinib response; at progression, it decreased back toward baseline.

The chain couples TRBV7-9 to TRBJ2-5; 15 bases are shared with TRBD2. The sample consisted of PBMCs, taken before ibrutinib treatment. The TCR sequence derives from a human donor with chronic lymphocytic leukemia. CDR3 region: CASSSGLAGGETQYF. DNA for the CDR3: TGTGCCAGCAGCTCGGGACTAGCGGGAGGTGAGACCCAGTACTTC.